Below are 12 T cell receptor beta chains sequenced from a single sample in a study of response to subunit inactivated influenza vaccine. MiXCR was run by TCRdb on the RT-PCR reads, yielding one entry per CDR3 protein. This table holds 650,000 to 700,000 distinct CDR3 sequences, around 14% found once. The sequences come from PBMCs from blood, collected about 12 days after vaccination. These receptors came from a man aged 50 to 59 who received an inactivated influenza vaccine.

This clonotype was counted many times. The chain is built from TRBV5-1 and TRBJ2-1; 7 bases fit TRBD2. J gave up 0 bases and V 4 bases, and 4 bases lay outside the gene matches. Germline CDR1 is SGHRS and CDR2 is YFSETQ. The length of the CDR3 is 15 residues. DNA for the CDR3: TGCGCCAGCAGCCTTTTAGCGGGCTCCTACAATGAGCAGTTCTTC. This codes for CASSLLAGSYNEQFF.

The J gene is TRBJ2-1, the V gene TRBV12-5, with a possible D match to TRBD1 (5 bases). CDR1 is LGHNT, CDR2 FRNRAP, per germline. Trimming shortened V by 6 bases and J by 9 bases, and 15 bases separated the two germline ends. This CDR3 spans 13 amino acids. The DNA for the CDR3 is TGTGCTAGTGGGCTTCACTGGGGCGGTGAGCAGTTCTTC. This translates into CASGLHWGGEQFF.

The sample holds many counts of this clonotype. The J gene is TRBJ2-1, the V gene TRBV5-1, with TRBD2 matching 10 bases. The CDR3 has 16 residues. Trimming cost V 2 bases and J 0 bases; bases outside gene matches: 2. Germline V CDR1 and CDR2: SGHRS, YFSETQ. CDR3 DNA sequence: TGCGCCAGCAGCTTTAGGACTAGCGGCTCCTACAATGAGCAGTTCTTC. Encoded protein: CASSFRTSGSYNEQFF.

This clonotype was detected many times. The genes are TRBV12-3 or TRBV12-4 and TRBJ2-2; D not resolved. Trimming shortened V by 6 bases and J by 1 base, and 9 bases separated the two germline ends. This CDR3 has 14 residues. CDR3 region: CASRGLQNTGELFF. In nucleotides, the CDR3 is TGTGCCAGCAGAGGCCTACAGAACACCGGGGAGCTGTTTTTT.

The genes are TRBV20-1 and TRBJ2-7; D perhaps matches TRBD2 (6 bases). Germline V gene lookup returns CDR1 DFQATT and CDR2 SNEGSKA (reference sequence). The CDR3 is 13 amino acids. Deletions cut 6 bases from V and 2 bases from J, with 14 bases between. The CDR3 coding sequence is TGCAGTGCCGAGTGGGGGGAAACCTACGAGCAGTACTTC. This encodes CSAEWGETYEQYF.

The V call is TRBV3-1, the J call TRBJ1-5; D is unresolved. V was pared by 2 bases and J by 11 bases, with 13 bases between. The CDR3 sequence is 13 residues long. CDR1 is LGHDT, CDR2 YNNKEL, per germline (reference sequence). DNA for the CDR3: TGTGCCAGCAGCCAAAAGGCGGACGGGGCCCAGCATTTT. Amino acids: CASSQKADGAQHF.

The rearrangement links TRBV6-1 to TRBJ1-3; possible D gene TRBD1, 5 bases. With 6 bases removed from V and 1 base from J, the gap between germline ends came to 16 bases. The germline gives CDR1 MNHNS, CDR2 SASEGT. The CDR3 has 16 amino acids. The CDR3 protein is CASRDRDGLSGNTIYF. The CDR3, as DNA: TGTGCCAGCAGGGACCGGGACGGATTATCTGGAAACACCATATATTTT.

This clonotype was detected a few times. The V and J genes are TRBV19 and TRBJ2-1, with TRBD2 identical over 10 bases. From germline, CDR1 is LNHDA and CDR2 SQIVND (reference sequence). Unmatched junction bases numbered 7, after V lost 2 bases and J lost 0 bases. The CDR3 covers 18 residues. CDR3 coding DNA: TGTGCCAGTAGTATATCCAGCGGGAGGGTCGTCTCCTACAATGAGCAGTTCTTC. It translates to CASSISSGRVVSYNEQFF.

This clonotype was observed a single time. The gene calls are TRBV9 and TRBJ2-7; D assignment may be TRBD1 or TRBD2 (5 bases each). The CDR3 sequence is 15 residues long. V was trimmed by 2 bases and J by 6 bases, leaving 18 bases between them. The germline gives CDR1 SGDLS, CDR2 YYNGEE. Written as DNA, the CDR3 is TGTGCCAGCAGCGTTGGGACCGGGGTAATGGGCGAGCAGTACTTC. Translation: CASSVGTGVMGEQYF. The variable domain in full, with the rest retrieved from reference TRBV9 and TRBJ2-7, is DSGVTQTPKHLITATGQRVTLRCSPRSGDLSVYWYQQSLDQGLQFLIQYYNGEERAKGNILERFSAQQFPDLHSELNLSSLELGDSALYFCASSVGTGVMGEQYFGPGTRLTVT.

The chain employs TRBV5-1 and TRBJ2-2; 11 bases are shared with TRBD2. The CDR3 length is 17 residues. With V trimmed by 1 base and J by 4 bases, 6 bases remained unmatched. The germline V gene encodes CDR1 SGHRS and CDR2 YFSETQ. The CDR3 loop reads CASSLLTSGSGTGELFF. The CDR3 DNA is TGCGCCAGCAGCTTGCTTACTAGCGGGAGCGGCACCGGGGAGCTGTTTTTT.

This clonotype was counted a few times. The chain joins TRBV3-1 to TRBJ2-7, with D uncertain. Trimming left V 2 bases short and J 6 bases short, with 8 bases between. The CDR3 is made up of 12 amino acids. The V gene's germline CDR1 is LGHDT and CDR2 YNNKEL (reference sequence). The CDR3 loop reads CASSQLSTEQYF. In DNA, the CDR3 is TGTGCCAGCAGCCAACTATCTACCGAGCAGTACTTC.

In this sample, this clonotype turned up a few times. This chain connects TRBV7-2 to TRBJ2-7, with D perhaps TRBD1 (6 bases). The CDR3 has 12 residues. Germline CDR1 reads SGHTA; CDR2 reads FQGNSA. The V end lost 5 bases, the J end lost 4 bases, and 9 bases lay between the germline ends. CDR3: CASSTGLYEQYF. The CDR3, as DNA: TGTGCCAGCAGCACAGGGTTGTACGAGCAGTACTTC.